The 7 T cell receptor beta chains given below trace back to one sample, sequenced in a study of PD-1 blockade in classical Hodgkin lymphoma. The method was immunoSEQ multiplex PCR; TCRdb's version includes in-frame clones alone and lacks a portion of them. The sample has about 46,000 clones; over 70% are singletons. All trial patients relapsed after autologous stem cell transplantation. Sequenced here: peripheral blood mononuclear cells (PBMCs), sampled at baseline. These receptors came from a human donor with classical Hodgkin lymphoma.

This clone was recorded a few times. The chain links TRBV19 to TRBJ1-2; D not certain. V was cut by 1 base and J by 0 bases, with 6 bases left in between. Germline CDR1 reads LNHDA; CDR2 reads SQIVND (reference sequence). The CDR3 consists of 14 residues. In DNA form, the CDR3 reads TGTGCCAGTAGTATAGGGATAACTAACTATGGCTACACCTTC. The encoded protein is CASSIGITNYGYTF.

V usage is TRBV5-4 and J usage is TRBJ2-6, with no clear D. Germline V CDR1 and CDR2: SGHNT, YYREEE (reference sequence). Trimming left V 4 bases short and J 1 base short, with 15 bases between. The CDR3 extends over 17 amino acids. The CDR3 sequence: CASSIPLLNSGANVLTF. The CDR3 DNA sequence: TGTGCCAGCAGCATACCACTCCTTAATTCTGGGGCCAACGTCCTGACTTTC.

This chain connects TRBV6-6 to TRBJ2-5; 7 bases agree with TRBD2. The CDR3 totals 15 residues. The V gene's germline CDR1 is MNHNY and CDR2 SVGAGI (reference sequence). With 6 bases clipped from V and 4 bases from J, the junction kept 11 bases outside the gene matches. The CDR3 nucleotides read TGTGCCAGCAGCCCGGGCGGGGGTGCCGGAGAGACCCAGTACTTC. This translates into CASSPGGGAGETQYF.

The chain links TRBV7-8 to TRBJ2-3, with TRBD2 matching 11 bases. The V segment lost 4 bases and the J segment 2 bases; nucleotides outside the gene matches: 5. The CDR3 has 16 residues. The V gene's germline CDR1 is SGHVS and CDR2 FQNEAQ. CDR3 nucleotides: TGTGCCAGCAGCTCCCTAGCGGGAGGATCCACAGATACGCAGTATTTT. It yields the protein CASSSLAGGSTDTQYF.

V and J are TRBV11-3 and TRBJ2-1; TRBD2 aligns across 11 bases. V was pared by 5 bases and J by 2 bases, with 11 bases of the junction left unmatched. Looked up from germline, CDR1 is SGHNT and CDR2 is YENEEA. The CDR3 totals 18 residues. CDR3 sequence (DNA): TGTGCCAGCAGCCCACTCCCCCCGGGACTAGCGGCCTACAATGAGCAGTTCTTC. Translation gives CASSPLPPGLAAYNEQFF.

The chain is built from TRBV2 and TRBJ2-7; D ambiguous. The germline V gene has CDR1 SNHLY and CDR2 FYNNEI. This CDR3 is 12 amino acids long. Trimming removed 11 bases from V and 3 bases from J, with 14 bases in between. Here the CDR3 DNA reads TGTGCCGGCTCCCCGGTGGGCTACGAGCAGTACTTC. Translated, it gives CAGSPVGYEQYF.

This chain links TRBV29-1 with TRBJ2-7; 7 positions match TRBD1. Germline CDR1 and CDR2: SQVTM and ANQGSEA. The CDR3 runs to 14 residues. V dropped 4 bases and J dropped 0; count of bases not matched to a gene: 6. This chain's CDR3 is CSVGQGISSYEQYF. For the CDR3, the DNA is TGCAGCGTTGGACAGGGAATAAGCTCCTACGAGCAGTACTTC.